A selection of T cell receptor beta chains follows, all from one sample in a study of T-cell reconstitution after alpha-beta-depleted transplantation in children. TCRdb reprocessed the PCR reads with MiXCR, giving one entry per CDR3 protein. The sample lists around 960,000 distinct CDR3 sequences, about 29% seen once, with roughly 27% in the top ten. This specimen consisted of PBMCs, mostly from graft donor cells, obtained 360 days after TCRalphabeta/CD19-depleted stem cell transplant. The source is a boy under two years old who had a stem cell transplant for SCID, so the T cells may come from the graft donor. The CDR3 runs from the conserved cysteine through the conserved F or W. The D gene is left open where the match is weak. Size values are once, few and many counts, or a class for expanded clones, and some rows have none.

d_gene	v_gene	abundance	j_gene	CDR3aa	CDR3nt
-	TRBV5-4	few	TRBJ2-1	CASSTYYNEQFF	TGTGCCAGCAGCACCTACTACAATGAGCAGTTCTTC
-	TRBV20-1	-	TRBJ2-7	CSAENRVGYEQYF	TGCAGTGCTGAGAACAGGGTGGGTTACGAGCAGTACTTC
-	TRBV28	-	TRBJ1-1	CASSFRGAAFF	TGTGCCAGCAGTTTTCGGGGTGCCGCTTTCTTT
TRBD2	TRBV3-1	-	TRBJ2-7	CASSQDDGTWGTSGATYEQYF	TGTGCCAGCAGCCAAGATGATGGGACGTGGGGGACTAGCGGGGCCACCTACGAGCAGTACTTC
-	TRBV11-2	-	TRBJ2-6	CASSLRGAYSSGANVLTF	TGTGCCAGCAGCTTAAGGGGGGCATATAGCTCTGGGGCCAACGTCCTGACTTTC
-	TRBV20-1	-	TRBJ2-1	CSASQAYGGPVGVEQFF	TGCAGTGCTAGTCAGGCATACGGGGGGCCCGTTGGGGTCGAGCAGTTCTTC
-	TRBV11-2	-	TRBJ2-1	CASQDPGTHNEQFF	TGTGCCAGCCAAGATCCCGGCACACACAATGAGCAGTTCTTC
-	TRBV4-1	few	TRBJ1-5	CASSQVGGYQPQHF	TGCGCCAGCAGCCAAGTGGGGGGGTATCAGCCCCAGCATTTT
-	TRBV24-1	few	TRBJ2-5	CATSDLWETQYF	TGTGCCACCAGTGATTTGTGGGAGACCCAGTACTTC
-	TRBV10-3	few	TRBJ2-7	CAISEAANPYEQYF	TGTGCCATCAGTGAGGCTGCAAACCCCTACGAGCAGTACTTC
-	TRBV11-2	few	TRBJ2-7	CASSFWDVNEQYF	TGTGCCAGCAGCTTTTGGGACGTGAACGAGCAGTACTTC
-	TRBV6-6	-	TRBJ2-3	CASRSSTSMGYF	TGTGCCAGCAGATCCTCGACGTCGATGGGGTATTTT
-	TRBV6-1	-	TRBJ2-7	CASKLGPQVVDEQYF	TGTGCCAGCAAACTGGGGCCCCAGGTAGTCGACGAGCAGTACTTC
TRBD1	TRBV6-5	-	TRBJ2-5	CASSYTGTGQETQYF	TGTGCCAGCAGTTATACCGGGACAGGGCAAGAGACCCAGTACTTC
TRBD1	TRBV12-3/TRBV12-4	few	TRBJ2-7	CASSLRTGKKVGLYEQYF	TGTGCCAGCAGTTTGAGGACAGGGAAGAAAGTGGGACTCTACGAGCAGTACTTC
-	TRBV4-2	-	TRBJ2-1	CASSQDPQVRNEQFF	TGTGCCAGCAGCCAAGATCCTCAGGTCAGGAATGAGCAGTTCTTC
-	TRBV5-1	-	TRBJ1-1	CASSRDLGAGGSTNTEAFF	TGCGCCAGCAGCAGGGACCTCGGGGCTGGAGGTTCTACGAACACTGAAGCTTTCTTT
-	TRBV11-1	once	TRBJ2-7	CASSLRDSRFSSYEQYF	TGTGCCAGCAGCCTGCGGGACTCCCGCTTTAGCTCCTACGAGCAGTACTTC
TRBD1	TRBV12-3/TRBV12-4	-	TRBJ2-6	CASSQGTGASGANVLTF	TGTGCCAGCAGTCAGGGGACAGGAGCCTCTGGGGCCAACGTCCTGACTTTC
-	TRBV9	-	TRBJ1-2	CASSVGDSVYGYTF	TGTGCCAGCAGCGTAGGTGACAGCGTCTATGGCTACACCTTC
-	TRBV6-5	-	TRBJ2-7	CASSYSTEQYF	TGTGCCAGCAGTTACTCGACCGAGCAGTACTTC
TRBD2	TRBV10-2	-	TRBJ2-5	CASTRTSAETQYF	TGCGCCAGCACCCGGACTAGCGCGGAGACCCAGTACTTC
-	TRBV6-5	-	TRBJ1-1	CASSSSSPLNTEAFF	TGTGCCAGCAGTTCCTCCTCCCCACTGAACACTGAAGCTTTCTTT
-	TRBV15	-	TRBJ1-2	CATSTGVDYGYTF	TGTGCCACCAGCACTGGGGTCGACTATGGCTACACCTTC
-	TRBV2	-	TRBJ1-3	CASSAGAGNTIYF	TGTGCCAGCAGTGCAGGGGCTGGAAACACCATATATTTT
TRBD2	TRBV6-5	-	TRBJ2-7	CASSYSNRLAGGPGEQYF	TGTGCCAGCAGTTACTCGAATAGACTAGCGGGGGGGCCGGGGGAGCAGTACTTC
-	TRBV12-3/TRBV12-4	few	TRBJ1-4	CASSEGGSGEKLFF	TGTGCCAGCAGCGAGGGGGGCTCTGGTGAAAAACTGTTTTTT
TRBD2	TRBV4-1	-	TRBJ2-1	CASSQDSGDARNEQFF	TGCGCCAGCAGCCAAGACAGCGGGGACGCTAGGAATGAGCAGTTCTTC
TRBD2	TRBV12-3/TRBV12-4	many	TRBJ2-5	CASSPRLAGGQETQYF	TGTGCCAGCAGCCCCCGACTAGCGGGGGGTCAAGAGACCCAGTACTTC
-	TRBV11-2	few	TRBJ1-2	CASSLGQGSAYGYTF	TGTGCCAGCAGCTTAGGTCAGGGGAGTGCCTATGGCTACACCTTC
-	TRBV27	-	TRBJ2-2	CASSLRVGELFF	TGTGCCAGCAGTCTACGGGTCGGGGAGCTGTTTTTT
-	TRBV4-2	few	TRBJ2-5	CASSQEGSLPSQDSQYF	TGTGCCAGCAGCCAAGAAGGGTCGCTTCCCAGCCAAGATAGCCAGTACTTC
-	TRBV9	few	TRBJ2-2	CASSGLNSNTGELFF	TGTGCCAGCAGCGGCCTTAATTCGAACACCGGGGAGCTGTTTTTT
-	TRBV5-4	few	TRBJ2-2	CASSLDGAITGELFF	TGTGCCAGCAGCTTGGACGGGGCGATCACCGGGGAGCTGTTTTTT
-	TRBV9	-	TRBJ1-1	CASSVAGGMGTEAFF	TGTGCCAGCAGCGTAGCTGGGGGTATGGGCACTGAAGCTTTCTTT
-	TRBV5-6	-	TRBJ2-5	CASSYTGTPETQYF	TGTGCCAGCAGCTACACAGGGACCCCAGAGACCCAGTACTTC
-	TRBV7-9	-	TRBJ1-1	CASTRGTEAFF	TGTGCCAGCACCCGGGGCACTGAAGCTTTCTTT
-	TRBV12-3/TRBV12-4	-	TRBJ1-1	CASTPGANTEAFF	TGTGCCAGCACCCCGGGGGCGAACACTGAAGCTTTCTTT
-	TRBV7-2	-	TRBJ1-5	CASSLALGSPWGGQPQHF	TGTGCCAGCAGCTTAGCGCTAGGCAGTCCTTGGGGGGGTCAGCCCCAGCATTTT
-	TRBV6-5	few	TRBJ2-5	CASSYAPGQETQYF	TGTGCCAGCAGTTACGCACCGGGTCAAGAGACCCAGTACTTC
-	TRBV12-3/TRBV12-4	-	TRBJ2-3	CASEGRLASDTQYF	TGTGCCAGCGAAGGTCGGCTAGCCTCAGATACGCAGTATTTT
-	TRBV4-3	-	TRBJ2-7	CASSQDLSQRRPSYEQYF	TGCGCCAGCAGCCAAGATCTTTCGCAGCGGCGACCTTCCTACGAGCAGTACTTC
-	TRBV20-1	-	TRBJ2-1	CSASEAYNEQFF	TGCAGTGCTAGCGAAGCCTACAATGAGCAGTTCTTC
-	TRBV4-1	few	TRBJ1-2	CASSQGWEHSDGYTF	TGCGCCAGCAGCCAAGGATGGGAACATTCGGATGGCTACACCTTC
-	TRBV6-5	-	TRBJ2-3	CASSSVGVSDTQYF	TGTGCCAGCAGTTCAGTGGGGGTGTCCGATACGCAGTATTTT
-	TRBV20-1	-	TRBJ2-7	CSARDLGNSYEQYF	TGCAGTGCTAGAGATCTTGGAAACTCCTACGAGCAGTACTTC